This paragraph reports one TCR beta chain. The CDR3 totals 16 residues. Between the trimmed V and J ends, which lost 5 bases and 4 bases, there was a span of 18 bases. CDR1 is SGHTA, CDR2 FQGNSA, per germline. These data belong to a study of shared clonotypes between healthy human individuals. Study-wide context: Each donor's CD4 naive and CD4 memory cells filled three plates apiece, CD8 naive two, and CD8 memory one.

Naive-designated CD8 cells lacked CD45RO, were positively enriched for CCR7, and omitted terminally differentiated effector memory CD45RA+ cells. Each of the donors was a healthy adult who was HIV-negative and had not had a recent acute infection or vaccination. TCRdb keeps only in-frame clones here, not all; method: immunoSEQ multiplex PCR. The sample holds roughly 600,000 clones, 98% seen once. The origin of this receptor is a man younger than 45 in good health. The chain joins TRBV7-2 to TRBJ2-1; TRBD2 might be the D (5 bases). Sequenced: naive CD8+ T cells sorted from blood. The CDR3 region has the DNA TGTGCCAGCAGCCCTGATAGTCTAGCATCATACAATGAGCAGTTCTTC. Translated, it gives CASSPDSLASYNEQFF.